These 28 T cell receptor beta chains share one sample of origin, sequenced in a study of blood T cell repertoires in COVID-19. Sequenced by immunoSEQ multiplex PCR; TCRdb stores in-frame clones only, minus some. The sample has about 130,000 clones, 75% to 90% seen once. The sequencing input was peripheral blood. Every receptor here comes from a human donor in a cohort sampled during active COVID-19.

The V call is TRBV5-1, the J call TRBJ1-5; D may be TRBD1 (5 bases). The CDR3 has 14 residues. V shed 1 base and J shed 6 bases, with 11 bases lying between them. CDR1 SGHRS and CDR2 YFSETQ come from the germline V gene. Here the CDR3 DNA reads TGCGCCAGCAGCTTGTTCCAGGGAAGTCAGCCCCAGCATTTT. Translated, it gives CASSLFQGSQPQHF.

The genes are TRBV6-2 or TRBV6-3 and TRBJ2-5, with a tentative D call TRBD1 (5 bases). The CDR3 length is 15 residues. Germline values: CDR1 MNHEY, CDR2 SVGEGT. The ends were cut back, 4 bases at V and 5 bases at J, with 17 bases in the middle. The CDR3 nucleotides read TGTGCCAGCAGTTCTCGTATATCAGGGAAGGAGACCCAGTACTTC. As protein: CASSSRISGKETQYF.

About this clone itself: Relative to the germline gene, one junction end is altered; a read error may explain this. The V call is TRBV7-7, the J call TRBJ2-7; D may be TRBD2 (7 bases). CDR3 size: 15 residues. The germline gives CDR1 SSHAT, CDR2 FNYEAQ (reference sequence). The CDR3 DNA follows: TGTGCTAGCAGCTTAGCGGCAGGGGAGGGCTACGAGCAGTACTTC. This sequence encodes CASSLAAGEGYEQYF.

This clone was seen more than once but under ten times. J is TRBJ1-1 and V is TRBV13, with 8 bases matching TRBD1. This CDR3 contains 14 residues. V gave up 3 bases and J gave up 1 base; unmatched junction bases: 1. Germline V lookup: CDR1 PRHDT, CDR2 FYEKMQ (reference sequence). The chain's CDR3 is CASSFDRGNTEAFF. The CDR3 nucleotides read TGTGCCAGCAGCTTCGACAGGGGGAACACTGAAGCTTTCTTT.

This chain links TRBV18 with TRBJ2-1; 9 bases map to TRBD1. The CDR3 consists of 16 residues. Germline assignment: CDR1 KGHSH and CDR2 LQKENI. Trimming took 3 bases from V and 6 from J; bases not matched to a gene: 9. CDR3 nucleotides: TGTGCCAGCTCACCTTCCAGGGACAGGGCCTCCAATGAGCAGTTCTTC. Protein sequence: CASSPSRDRASNEQFF.

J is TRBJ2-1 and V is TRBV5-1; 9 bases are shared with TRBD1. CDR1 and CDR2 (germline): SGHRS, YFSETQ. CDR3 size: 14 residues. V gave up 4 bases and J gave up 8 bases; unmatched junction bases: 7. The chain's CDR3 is CASSAGTGRYEQFF. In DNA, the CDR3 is TGCGCCAGCAGCGCCGGGACAGGGAGGTATGAGCAGTTCTTC.

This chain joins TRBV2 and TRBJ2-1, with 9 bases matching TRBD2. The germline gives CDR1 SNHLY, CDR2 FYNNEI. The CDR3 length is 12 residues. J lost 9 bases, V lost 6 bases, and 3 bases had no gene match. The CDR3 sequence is CASRGTSSEQFF. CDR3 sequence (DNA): TGTGCCAGCAGGGGGACTAGCAGTGAGCAGTTCTTC. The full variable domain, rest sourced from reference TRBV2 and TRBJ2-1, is EPEVTQTPSHQVTQMGQEVILRCVPISNHLYFYWYRQILGQKVEFLVSFYNNEISEKSEIFDDQFSVERPDGSNFTLKIRSTKLEDSAMYFCASRGTSSEQFFGPGTRLTVL.

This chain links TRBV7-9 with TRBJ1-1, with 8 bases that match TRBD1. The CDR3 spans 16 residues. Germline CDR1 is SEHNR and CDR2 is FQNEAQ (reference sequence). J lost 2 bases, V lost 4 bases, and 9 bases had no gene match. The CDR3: CASSSQRQGKNTEAFF. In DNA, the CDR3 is TGTGCCAGCAGCTCACAACGACAGGGGAAAAACACTGAAGCTTTCTTT.

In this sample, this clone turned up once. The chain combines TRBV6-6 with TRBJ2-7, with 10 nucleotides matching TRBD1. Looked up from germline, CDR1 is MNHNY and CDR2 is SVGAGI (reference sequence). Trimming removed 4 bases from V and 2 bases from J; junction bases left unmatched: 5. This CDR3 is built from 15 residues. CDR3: CASSLAGTGAYEQYF. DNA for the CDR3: TGTGCCAGCAGTTTAGCCGGGACAGGGGCCTACGAGCAGTACTTC.

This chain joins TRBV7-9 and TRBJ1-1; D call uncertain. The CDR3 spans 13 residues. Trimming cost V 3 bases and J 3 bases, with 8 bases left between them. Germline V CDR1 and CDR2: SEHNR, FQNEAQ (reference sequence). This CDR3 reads CASSFIRDTEAFF. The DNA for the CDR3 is TGTGCCAGCAGCTTTATACGGGACACTGAAGCTTTCTTT.

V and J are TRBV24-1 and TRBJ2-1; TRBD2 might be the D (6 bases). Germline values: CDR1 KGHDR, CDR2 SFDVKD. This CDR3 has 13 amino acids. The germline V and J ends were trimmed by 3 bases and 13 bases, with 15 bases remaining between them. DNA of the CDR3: TGTGCCACCAGTGATCTCACCATGGGGGGACAGTTCTTC. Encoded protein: CATSDLTMGGQFF.

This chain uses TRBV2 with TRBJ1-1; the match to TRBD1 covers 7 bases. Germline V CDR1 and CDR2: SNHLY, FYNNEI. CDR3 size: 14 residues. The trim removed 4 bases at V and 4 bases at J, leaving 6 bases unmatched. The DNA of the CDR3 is TGTGCCAGCAGTGGACAGGGTTGGATCACTGAAGCTTTCTTT. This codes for CASSGQGWITEAFF.

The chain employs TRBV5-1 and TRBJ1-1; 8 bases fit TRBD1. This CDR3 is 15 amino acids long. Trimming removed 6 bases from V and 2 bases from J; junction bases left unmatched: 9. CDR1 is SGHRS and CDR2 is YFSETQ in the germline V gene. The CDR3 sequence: CASNVAGGFNTEAFF. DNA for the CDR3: TGCGCCAGCAACGTGGCAGGGGGCTTTAACACTGAAGCTTTCTTT.

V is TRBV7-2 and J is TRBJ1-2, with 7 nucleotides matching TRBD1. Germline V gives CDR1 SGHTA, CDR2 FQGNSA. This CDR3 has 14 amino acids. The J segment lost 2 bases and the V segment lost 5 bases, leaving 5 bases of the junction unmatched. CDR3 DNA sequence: TGTGCCAGCAGCCTGGGACAGATCAACTATGGCTACACCTTC. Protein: CASSLGQINYGYTF.

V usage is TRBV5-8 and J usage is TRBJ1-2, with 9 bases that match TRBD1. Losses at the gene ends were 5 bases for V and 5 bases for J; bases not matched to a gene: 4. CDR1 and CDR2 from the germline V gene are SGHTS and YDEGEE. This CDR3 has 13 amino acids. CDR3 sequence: CASSPGQGYGYTF. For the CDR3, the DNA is TGTGCCAGCAGTCCCGGACAGGGGTATGGCTACACCTTC.

This CDR3 is CASSLRWGGDEQFF. In DNA form, the CDR3 reads TGTGCCAGCAGCTTGAGGTGGGGCGGGGATGAGCAGTTCTTC. V gene TRBV9 combines with J gene TRBJ2-1; D may be TRBD2 (6 bases). Germline V gives CDR1 SGDLS, CDR2 YYNGEE. Trimming took off 4 bases at V and 8 bases at J, with 16 bases between the two ends. This CDR3 is 14 amino acids long. Looking up the rest from reference TRBV9 and TRBJ2-1 gives the full variable domain: DSGVTQTPKHLITATGQRVTLRCSPRSGDLSVYWYQQSLDQGLQFLIQYYNGEERAKGNILERFSAQQFPDLHSELNLSSLELGDSALYFCASSLRWGGDEQFFGPGTRLTVL.

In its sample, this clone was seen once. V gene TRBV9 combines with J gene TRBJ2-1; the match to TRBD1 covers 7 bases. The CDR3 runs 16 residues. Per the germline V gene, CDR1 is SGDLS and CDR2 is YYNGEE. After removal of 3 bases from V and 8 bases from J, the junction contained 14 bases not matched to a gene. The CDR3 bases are TGTGCCAGCAGCGCGAGGGCCCGAACAGGGGTGGATGAGCAGTTCTTC. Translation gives CASSARARTGVDEQFF.

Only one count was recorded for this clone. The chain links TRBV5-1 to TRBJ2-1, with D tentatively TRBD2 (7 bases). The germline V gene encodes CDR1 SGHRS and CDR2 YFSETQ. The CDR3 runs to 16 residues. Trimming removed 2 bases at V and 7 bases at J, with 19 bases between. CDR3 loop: CASSFSLWRGLNEQFF. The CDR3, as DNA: TGCGCCAGCAGCTTTTCTCTGTGGCGGGGGCTTAATGAGCAGTTCTTC. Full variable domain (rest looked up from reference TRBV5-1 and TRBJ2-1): KAGVTQTPRYLIKTRGQQVTLSCSPISGHRSVSWYQQTPGQGLQFLFEYFSETQRNKGNFPGRFSGRQFSNSRSEMNVSTLELGDSALYLCASSFSLWRGLNEQFFGPGTRLTVL.

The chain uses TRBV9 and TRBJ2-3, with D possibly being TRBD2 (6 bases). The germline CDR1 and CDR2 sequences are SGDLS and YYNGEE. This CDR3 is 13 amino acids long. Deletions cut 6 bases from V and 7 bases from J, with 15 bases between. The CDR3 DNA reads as TGTGCCAGCACCCTAACGGAGGGGAATACGCAGTATTTT. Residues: CASTLTEGNTQYF.

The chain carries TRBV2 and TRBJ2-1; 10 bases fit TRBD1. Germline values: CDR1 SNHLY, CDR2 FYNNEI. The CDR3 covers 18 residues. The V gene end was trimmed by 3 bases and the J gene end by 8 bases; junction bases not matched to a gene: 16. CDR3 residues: CASSEFLKVGQGFDEQFF. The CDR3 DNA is TGTGCCAGCAGTGAGTTCCTTAAAGTGGGACAGGGGTTCGATGAGCAGTTCTTC.

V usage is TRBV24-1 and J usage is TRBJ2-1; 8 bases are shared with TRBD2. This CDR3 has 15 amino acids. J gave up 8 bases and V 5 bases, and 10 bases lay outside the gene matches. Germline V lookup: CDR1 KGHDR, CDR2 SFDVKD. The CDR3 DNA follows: TGTGCCACCAGTGTGTATGGACTCGGGGGGGATGAGCAGTTCTTC. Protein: CATSVYGLGGDEQFF.

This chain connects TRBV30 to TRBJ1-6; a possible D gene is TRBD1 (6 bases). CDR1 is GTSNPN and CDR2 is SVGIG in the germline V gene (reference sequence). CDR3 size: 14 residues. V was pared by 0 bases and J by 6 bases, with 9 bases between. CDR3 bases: TGTGCCTGGAGTGTCACAGGGATTAATTCACCCCTCCACTTT. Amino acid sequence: CAWSVTGINSPLHF.

The CDR3 reads CASSPGGQGEETQYF. CDR3 in DNA: TGTGCCAGCTCACCAGGGGGACAGGGGGAAGAGACCCAGTACTTC. This chain joins TRBV18 and TRBJ2-5; 11 positions agree with TRBD1. The ends lost 2 bases at V and 3 bases at J; junction bases unmatched: 2. The length of the CDR3 is 15 residues. From germline, CDR1 is KGHSH and CDR2 LQKENI.

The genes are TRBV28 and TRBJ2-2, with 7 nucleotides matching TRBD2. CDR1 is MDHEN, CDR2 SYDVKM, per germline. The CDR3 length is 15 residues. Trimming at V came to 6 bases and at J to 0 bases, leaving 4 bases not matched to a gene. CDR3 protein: CASSPSGTNTGELFF. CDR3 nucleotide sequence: TGTGCCAGCAGCCCTAGCGGTACGAACACCGGGGAGCTGTTTTTT.

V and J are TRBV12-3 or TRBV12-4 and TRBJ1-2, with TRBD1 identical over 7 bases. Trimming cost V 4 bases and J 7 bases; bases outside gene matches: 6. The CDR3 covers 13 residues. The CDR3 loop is CASSWRGPGGYTF. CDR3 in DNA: TGTGCCAGCAGTTGGAGGGGGCCAGGTGGCTACACCTTC.

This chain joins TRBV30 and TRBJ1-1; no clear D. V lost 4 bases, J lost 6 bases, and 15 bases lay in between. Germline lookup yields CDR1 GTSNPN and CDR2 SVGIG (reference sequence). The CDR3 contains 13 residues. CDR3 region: CAWNGEGGSEAFF. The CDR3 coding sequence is TGTGCCTGGAATGGAGAGGGAGGGTCTGAAGCTTTCTTT.

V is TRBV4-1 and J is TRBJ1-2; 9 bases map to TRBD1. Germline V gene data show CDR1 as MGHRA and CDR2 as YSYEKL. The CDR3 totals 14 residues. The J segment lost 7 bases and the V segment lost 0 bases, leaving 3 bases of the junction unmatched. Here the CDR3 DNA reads TGCGCCAGCAGCCAAGAGGGGACAGGGTTTGGCTACACCTTC. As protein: CASSQEGTGFGYTF.

CDR3 sequence: CASSFIGLADTDTQYF. The CDR3 region has the DNA TGTGCCAGCAGTTTTATCGGACTAGCGGATACAGATACGCAGTATTTT. The chain couples TRBV6-5 to TRBJ2-3; 10 positions match TRBD2. V lost 4 bases and J lost 3; bases outside the gene matches: 7. This CDR3 comprises 16 residues. Germline V gene data show CDR1 as MNHEY and CDR2 as SVGAGI.